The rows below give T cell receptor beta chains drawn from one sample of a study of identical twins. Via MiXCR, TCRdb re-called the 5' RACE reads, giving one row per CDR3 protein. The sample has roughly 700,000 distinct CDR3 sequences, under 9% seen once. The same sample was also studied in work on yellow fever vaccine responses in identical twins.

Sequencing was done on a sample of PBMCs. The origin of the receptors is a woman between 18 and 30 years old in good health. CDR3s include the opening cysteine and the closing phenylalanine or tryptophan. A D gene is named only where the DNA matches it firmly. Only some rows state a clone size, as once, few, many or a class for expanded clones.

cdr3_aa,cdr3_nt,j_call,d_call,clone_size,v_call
CASSQKTSAPDTQYF,TGCGCCAGCAGCCAAAAGACTAGCGCGCCCGATACGCAGTATTTT,TRBJ2-3,TRBD2,-,TRBV5-1
CATSRQDRARQPQHF,TGTGCCACCAGCAGACAGGACAGGGCACGGCAGCCCCAGCATTTT,TRBJ1-5,TRBD1,few,TRBV15
CAKGSGETQYF,TGTGCCAAAGGGAGCGGTGAGACCCAGTACTTC,TRBJ2-5,-,few,TRBV12-3/TRBV12-4
CASSYEGSYEQYF,TGTGCCAGCAGTTATGAGGGTTCCTACGAGCAGTACTTC,TRBJ2-7,-,many,TRBV27
CASSGADREDIQYF,TGTGCCAGCAGCGGCGCGGACAGGGAGGACATTCAGTACTTC,TRBJ2-4,TRBD1,few,TRBV9
CASSLFGEVETQYF,TGTGCCAGCAGCTTGTTCGGGGAGGTAGAGACCCAGTACTTC,TRBJ2-5,-,-,TRBV5-5
CAISDGGRTDTQYF,TGTGCCATCAGTGATGGGGGGCGAACAGATACGCAGTATTTT,TRBJ2-3,-,many,TRBV10-3
CATSDLTPAGELFF,TGTGCCACCAGTGATCTGACACCCGCCGGGGAGCTGTTTTTT,TRBJ2-2,-,-,TRBV24-1
CATGTENYGYTF,TGCGCCACCGGGACGGAAAACTATGGCTACACCTTC,TRBJ1-2,-,few,TRBV10-1
CAGFERTGRYEQYF,TGTGCCGGCTTTGAAAGGACAGGCCGCTACGAGCAGTACTTC,TRBJ2-7,TRBD1,-,TRBV5-5
CSVEGTATYNEQFF,TGCAGCGTTGAAGGTACGGCCACCTACAATGAGCAGTTCTTC,TRBJ2-1,-,-,TRBV29-1
CASSLSGGLSYEQYF,TGCGCCAGCAGCTTGTCTGGGGGCCTCTCCTACGAGCAGTACTTC,TRBJ2-7,-,-,TRBV5-1
CASSLGGESYNSPLHF,TGTGCCAGCAGCCTGGGGGGGGAGTCCTATAATTCACCCCTCCACTTT,TRBJ1-6,-,many,TRBV12-3/TRBV12-4
CASSRTSGNAGELFF,TGCGCCAGCAGCAGGACTAGCGGGAACGCCGGGGAGCTGTTTTTT,TRBJ2-2,TRBD2,many,TRBV4-3
CATSRDQVSQETQYF,TGTGCCACCAGCAGAGATCAAGTCTCCCAAGAGACCCAGTACTTC,TRBJ2-5,-,many,TRBV15
CASKGLADEQYF,TGTGCCAGCAAAGGACTAGCGGACGAGCAGTACTTC,TRBJ2-7,TRBD2,many,TRBV12-3/TRBV12-4
CASSGTYWREGKTNPYF,TGTGCCAGCAGCGGGACCTACTGGCGGGAGGGCAAAACCAACCCGTATTTT,TRBJ2-3,TRBD2,few,TRBV5-6
CSAKAGAGETQYF,TGCAGTGCAAAAGCGGGAGCGGGAGAGACCCAGTACTTC,TRBJ2-5,TRBD2,-,TRBV20-1
CASTDPKSWGIYGYTF,TGTGCCAGCACCGACCCAAAAAGCTGGGGGATCTATGGCTACACCTTC,TRBJ1-2,-,-,TRBV7-8
CASRLFAGGNEQFF,TGTGCCAGCAGATTGTTCGCGGGGGGGAATGAGCAGTTCTTC,TRBJ2-1,TRBD2,few,TRBV5-6
CASSQDTGSPLHF,TGCGCCAGCAGCCAAGATACCGGTTCACCCCTCCACTTT,TRBJ1-6,-,few,TRBV4-3
CASSEGPGGNQPQHF,TGTGCCAGCTCAGAGGGGCCTGGGGGCAATCAGCCCCAGCATTTT,TRBJ1-5,-,few,TRBV9
CSATGTSGTDTQYF,TGCAGTGCTACCGGGACTAGCGGAACAGATACGCAGTATTTT,TRBJ2-3,TRBD2,few,TRBV20-1
CASSQGTASSGANVLTF,TGTGCCAGCAGCCAAGGGACAGCGAGCTCTGGGGCCAACGTCCTGACTTTC,TRBJ2-6,-,few,TRBV3-1
CASSYASIGNEKLFF,TGTGCCAGCAGTTACGCCTCCATTGGAAATGAAAAACTGTTTTTT,TRBJ1-4,-,few,TRBV6-5
CASSLVGGPDPEAFF,TGTGCCAGCAGTTTAGTTGGTGGCCCTGACCCTGAAGCTTTCTTT,TRBJ1-1,-,many,TRBV12-3/TRBV12-4
CSVVEIGSNQPQHF,TGCAGCGTTGTTGAAATCGGATCAAATCAGCCCCAGCATTTT,TRBJ1-5,-,many,TRBV29-1
CSARDRDGTYEQYF,TGCAGTGCTAGAGATCGCGACGGAACCTACGAGCAGTACTTC,TRBJ2-7,-,-,TRBV20-1
CASSLMPSGSRTGETQYF,TGTGCCAGCAGCTTAATGCCTAGCGGGAGCCGCACTGGAGAGACCCAGTACTTC,TRBJ2-5,TRBD2,few,TRBV11-2
CSAQNTEAFF,TGCAGCGCCCAGAACACTGAAGCTTTCTTT,TRBJ1-1,-,-,TRBV29-1
CASSLNPQGASTYEQYF,TGTGCCAGCAGCTTAAATCCACAGGGGGCGTCGACCTACGAGCAGTACTTC,TRBJ2-7,TRBD1,few,TRBV7-9
CASSWDRETEAFF,TGTGCCAGCAGTTGGGACAGGGAAACTGAAGCTTTCTTT,TRBJ1-1,TRBD1,few,TRBV6-6
CSARGIRENTGELFF,TGCAGTGCTAGAGGGATCAGGGAGAACACCGGGGAGCTGTTTTTT,TRBJ2-2,-,many,TRBV20-1
CASSFVSVTFHEQYF,TGTGCCAGCAGTTTCGTCAGTGTTACCTTCCACGAGCAGTACTTC,TRBJ2-7,-,-,TRBV28
CASSRGGTGSGYTF,TGTGCCAGCAGCCGAGGCGGGACAGGGAGCGGCTACACCTTC,TRBJ1-2,TRBD1,few,TRBV2
CASSRAGGHNEQFF,TGCGCCAGCAGCCGGGCAGGGGGGCACAATGAGCAGTTCTTC,TRBJ2-1,-,-,TRBV10-1
CASSRGTSGSLSTDTQYF,TGTGCCAGCAGCCGCGGGACTAGCGGGAGTTTAAGCACAGATACGCAGTATTTT,TRBJ2-3,TRBD2,few,TRBV6-1
CASSLPDLSYGYTF,TGTGCCAGCAGTCTTCCGGACCTCTCCTATGGCTACACCTTC,TRBJ1-2,-,few,TRBV6-2/TRBV6-3
CASRQPGTDTQYF,TGTGCCAGCAGACAACCAGGCACAGATACGCAGTATTTT,TRBJ2-3,-,few,TRBV2
CASSYSKGRSSYNEQFF,TGTGCCAGCAGTTACTCGAAGGGCAGAAGCTCCTACAATGAGCAGTTCTTC,TRBJ2-1,-,-,TRBV6-5
CASTTGGYTGELFF,TGTGCCAGCACAACAGGAGGGTACACCGGGGAGCTGTTTTTT,TRBJ2-2,-,many,TRBV11-2
CASGSGTGGLPDHSGANVLTF,TGTGCCAGCGGCTCCGGGACAGGGGGGCTGCCGGACCACTCTGGGGCCAACGTCCTGACTTTC,TRBJ2-6,TRBD1,-,TRBV9
CASSGRGTDTQYF,TGCGCCAGCAGCGGCAGGGGAACAGATACGCAGTATTTT,TRBJ2-3,-,-,TRBV5-1
CSVEDGGAGGSSKNIQYF,TGCAGCGTTGAAGACGGTGGAGCGGGGGGTAGTTCCAAAAACATTCAGTACTTC,TRBJ2-4,TRBD2,few,TRBV29-1
CASSQSGITGDTQYF,TGTGCCAGCAGCCAATCAGGAATTACAGGAGATACGCAGTATTTT,TRBJ2-3,-,-,TRBV6-2/TRBV6-3